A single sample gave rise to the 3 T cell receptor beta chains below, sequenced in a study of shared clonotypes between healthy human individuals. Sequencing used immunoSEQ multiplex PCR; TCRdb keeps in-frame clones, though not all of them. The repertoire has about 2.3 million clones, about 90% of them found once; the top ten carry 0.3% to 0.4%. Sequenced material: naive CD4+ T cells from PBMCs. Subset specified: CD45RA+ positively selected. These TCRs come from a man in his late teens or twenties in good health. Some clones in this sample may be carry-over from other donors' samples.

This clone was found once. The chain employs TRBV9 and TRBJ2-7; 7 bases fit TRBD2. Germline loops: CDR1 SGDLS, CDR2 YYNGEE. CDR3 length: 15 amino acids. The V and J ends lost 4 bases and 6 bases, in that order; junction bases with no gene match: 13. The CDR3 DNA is TGTGCCAGCAGCCCCCCGGGAGGAGGCCTTGGCGAGCAGTACTTC. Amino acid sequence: CASSPPGGGLGEQYF.

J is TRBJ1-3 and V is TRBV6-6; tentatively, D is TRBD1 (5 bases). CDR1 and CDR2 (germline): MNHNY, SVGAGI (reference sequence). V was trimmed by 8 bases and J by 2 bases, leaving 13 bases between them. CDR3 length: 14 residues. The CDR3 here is CASDQGTAGNTIYF. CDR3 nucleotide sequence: TGTGCCAGCGACCAAGGGACGGCTGGAAACACCATATATTTT.

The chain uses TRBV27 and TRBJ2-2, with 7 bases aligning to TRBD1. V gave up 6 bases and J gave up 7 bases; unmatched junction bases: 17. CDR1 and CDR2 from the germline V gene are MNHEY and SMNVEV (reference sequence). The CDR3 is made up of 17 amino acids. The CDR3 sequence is CASSGPPGQPRFGELFF. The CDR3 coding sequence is TGTGCCAGCAGCGGACCTCCGGGACAGCCCCGGTTCGGGGAGCTGTTTTTT.